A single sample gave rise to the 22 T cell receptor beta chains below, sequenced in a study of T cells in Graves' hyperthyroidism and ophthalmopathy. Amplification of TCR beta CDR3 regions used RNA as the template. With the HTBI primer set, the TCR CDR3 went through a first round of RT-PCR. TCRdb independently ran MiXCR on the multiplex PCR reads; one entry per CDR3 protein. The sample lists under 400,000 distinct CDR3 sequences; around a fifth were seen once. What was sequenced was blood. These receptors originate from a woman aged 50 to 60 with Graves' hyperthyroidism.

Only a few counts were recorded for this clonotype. CDR3 sequence reads: CASSPGWTTGYGYTF. CDR3 nucleotides: TGTGCCAGCAGCCCCGGTTGGACAACAGGCTATGGCTACACCTTC. The J gene is TRBJ1-2, the V gene TRBV28; maybe TRBD1 (5 bases). The germline CDR1 and CDR2 sequences are MDHEN and SYDVKM. This CDR3 spans 15 amino acids. V lost 6 bases and J 4 bases, leaving 18 bases between the germline ends.

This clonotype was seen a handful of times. The DNA of the CDR3 is TGTGCCAGCAGTTTAGCGACCTTCGAGCAGTACTTC. Translated, it gives CASSLATFEQYF. The chain links TRBV12-3 or TRBV12-4 to TRBJ2-7; D is unclear. The CDR3 sequence is 12 residues long. The V and J ends lost 0 bases and 6 bases respectively, with 6 bases between them.

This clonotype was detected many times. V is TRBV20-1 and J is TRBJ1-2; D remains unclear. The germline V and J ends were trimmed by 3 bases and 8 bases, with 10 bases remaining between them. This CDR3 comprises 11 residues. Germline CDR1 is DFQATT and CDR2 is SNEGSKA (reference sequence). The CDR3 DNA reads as TGCAGTGCTAGGGGAGGGCCCGGCTACACCTTC. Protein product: CSARGGPGYTF.

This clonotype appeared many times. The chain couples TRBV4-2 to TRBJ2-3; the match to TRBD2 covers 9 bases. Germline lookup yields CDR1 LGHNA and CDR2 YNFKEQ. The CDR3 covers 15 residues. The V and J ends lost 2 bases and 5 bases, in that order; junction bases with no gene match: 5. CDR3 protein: CASSQYSGRGDTQYF. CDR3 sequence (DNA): TGTGCCAGCAGCCAATATAGCGGGAGAGGAGATACGCAGTATTTT.

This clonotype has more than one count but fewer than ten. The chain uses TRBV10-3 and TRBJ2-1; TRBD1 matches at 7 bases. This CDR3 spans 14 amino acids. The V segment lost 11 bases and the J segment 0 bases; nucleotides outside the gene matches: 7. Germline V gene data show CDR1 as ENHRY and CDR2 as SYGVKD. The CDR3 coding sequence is TGTGCCGTAGGGGGCAGGAGCTCCTACAATGAGCAGTTCTTC. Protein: CAVGGRSSYNEQFF.

CDR3 coding DNA: TGTGCCAGTGGCCTTCTTCCGTATGAAAAACTGTTTTTT. Its translation: CASGLLPYEKLFF. This sequence joins TRBV19 and TRBJ1-4; D unclear. CDR1 and CDR2 from the germline V gene are LNHDA and SQIVND (reference sequence). V lost 8 bases and J 6 bases, leaving 13 bases between the germline ends. The CDR3 contains 13 residues.

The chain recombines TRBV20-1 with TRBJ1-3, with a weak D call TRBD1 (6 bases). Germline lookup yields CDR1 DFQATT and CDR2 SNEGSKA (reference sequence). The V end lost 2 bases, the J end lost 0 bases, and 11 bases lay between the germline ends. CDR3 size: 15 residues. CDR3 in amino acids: CSARRGGNSGNTIYF. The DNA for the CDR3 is TGCAGTGCTAGACGGGGGGGCAACTCTGGAAACACCATATATTTT.

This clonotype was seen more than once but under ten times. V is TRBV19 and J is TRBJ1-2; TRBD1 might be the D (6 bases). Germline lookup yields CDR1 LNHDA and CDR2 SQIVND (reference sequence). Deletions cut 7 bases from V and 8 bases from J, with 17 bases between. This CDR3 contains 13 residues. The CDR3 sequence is CASTIGGGQGYTF. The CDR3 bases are TGTGCCAGTACCATAGGTGGGGGGCAAGGCTACACCTTC.

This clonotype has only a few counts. The CDR3 is CASSLVASGSSDTQYF. In DNA form, the CDR3 reads TGTGCCAGCAGCTTAGTGGCTAGCGGGAGCTCAGATACGCAGTATTTT. This chain links TRBV7-2 with TRBJ2-3; TRBD2 agrees at 10 bases. V shed 1 base, J shed 4 bases, and the junction held 5 bases outside the gene matches. The CDR3 extends over 16 amino acids. Germline-derived CDR1 and CDR2 are SGHTA and FQGNSA.

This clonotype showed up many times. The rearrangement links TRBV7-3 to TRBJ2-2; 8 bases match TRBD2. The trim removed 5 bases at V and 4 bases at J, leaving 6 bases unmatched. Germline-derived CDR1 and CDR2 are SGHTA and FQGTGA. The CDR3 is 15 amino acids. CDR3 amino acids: CASSPLAGGTGELFF. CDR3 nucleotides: TGTGCCAGCAGCCCTCTAGCGGGTGGCACCGGGGAGCTGTTTTTT.

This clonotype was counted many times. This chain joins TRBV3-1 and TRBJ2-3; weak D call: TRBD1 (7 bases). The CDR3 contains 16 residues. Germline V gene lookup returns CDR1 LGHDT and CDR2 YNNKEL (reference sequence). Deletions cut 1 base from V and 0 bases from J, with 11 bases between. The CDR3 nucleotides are TGTGCCAGCAGCCAAGTCAGGGGGACTAGCACAGATACGCAGTATTTT. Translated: CASSQVRGTSTDTQYF.

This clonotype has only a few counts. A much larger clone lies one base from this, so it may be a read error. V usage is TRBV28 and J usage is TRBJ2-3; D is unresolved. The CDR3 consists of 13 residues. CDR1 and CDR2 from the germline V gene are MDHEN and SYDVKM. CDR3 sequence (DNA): TGTGTCAGCAGTTTAAACACCGGTAATACGCAGTATTTT. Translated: CVSSLNTGNTQYF.

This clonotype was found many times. The CDR3 region has the DNA TGTGCCAGTAGTATAGATCGCAGTCTAGGGGTTGATGAGCAGTTCTTC. As protein: CASSIDRSLGVDEQFF. This chain joins TRBV19 and TRBJ2-1; possibly TRBD1 for D (5 bases). Germline values: CDR1 LNHDA, CDR2 SQIVND (reference sequence). CDR3 length: 16 amino acids. V lost 0 bases to trimming and J lost 8 bases, with 17 bases between them.

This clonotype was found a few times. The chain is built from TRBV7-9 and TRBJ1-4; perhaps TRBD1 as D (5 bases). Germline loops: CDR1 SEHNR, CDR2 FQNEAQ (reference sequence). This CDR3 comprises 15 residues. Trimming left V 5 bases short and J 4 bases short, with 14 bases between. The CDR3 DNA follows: TGTGCCAGCAGCAAATACACAGGAAATAATGAAAAACTGTTTTTT. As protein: CASSKYTGNNEKLFF. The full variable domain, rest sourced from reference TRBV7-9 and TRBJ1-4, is DTGVSQNPRHKITKRGQNVTFRCDPISEHNRLYWYRQTLGQGPEFLTYFQNEAQLEKSRLLSDRFSAERPKGSFSTLEIQRTEQGDSAMYLCASSKYTGNNEKLFFGSGTQLSVL.

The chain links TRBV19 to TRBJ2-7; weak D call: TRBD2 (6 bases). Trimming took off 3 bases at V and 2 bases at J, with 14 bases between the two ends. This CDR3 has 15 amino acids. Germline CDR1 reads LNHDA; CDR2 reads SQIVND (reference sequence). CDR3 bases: TGTGCCAGTAGTATCCGGGGGAGTGGAACCTACGAGCAGTACTTC. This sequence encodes CASSIRGSGTYEQYF.

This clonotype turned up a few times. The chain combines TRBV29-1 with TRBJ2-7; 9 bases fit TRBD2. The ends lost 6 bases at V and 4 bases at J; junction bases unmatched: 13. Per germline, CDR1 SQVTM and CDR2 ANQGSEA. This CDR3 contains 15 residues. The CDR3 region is CSVRPGSGSRYEQYF. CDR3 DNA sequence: TGCAGCGTACGTCCGGGTAGCGGGAGTAGGTACGAGCAGTACTTC.

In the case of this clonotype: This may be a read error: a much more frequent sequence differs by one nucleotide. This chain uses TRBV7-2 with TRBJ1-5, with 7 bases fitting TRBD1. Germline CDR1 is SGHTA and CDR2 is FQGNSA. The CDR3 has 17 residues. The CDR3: CASSPETGIGSNQPRHF. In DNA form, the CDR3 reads TGTGCCAGCAGCCCCGAGACAGGGATTGGGAGCAATCAGCCCCGGCATTTT.

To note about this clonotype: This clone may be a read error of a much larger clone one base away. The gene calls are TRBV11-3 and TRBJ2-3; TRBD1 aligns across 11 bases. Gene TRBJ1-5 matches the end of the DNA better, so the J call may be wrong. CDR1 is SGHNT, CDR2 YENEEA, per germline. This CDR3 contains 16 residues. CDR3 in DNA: TGTGCCAGCAGCTTAGTGGACAGGGGGCGTACAGATACGCAGCATTTT. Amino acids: CASSLVDRGRTDTQHF.

The CDR3 sequence: CASSDSDGSNQPQHF. DNA for the CDR3: TGTGCCAGCAGTGATTCGGACGGTAGCAATCAGCCCCAGCATTTT. The chain combines TRBV6-1 with TRBJ1-5, with no clear D. Germline CDR1 and CDR2: MNHNS and SASEGT. This CDR3 is 15 amino acids long. Trimming removed 3 bases from V and 0 bases from J, with 9 bases in between.

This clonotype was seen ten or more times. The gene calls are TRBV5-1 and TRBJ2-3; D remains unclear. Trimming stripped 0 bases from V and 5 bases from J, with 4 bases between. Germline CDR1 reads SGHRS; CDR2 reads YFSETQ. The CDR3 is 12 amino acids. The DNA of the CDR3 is TGCGCCAGCAGCTTGGGTCAAGATACGCAGTATTTT. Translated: CASSLGQDTQYF.

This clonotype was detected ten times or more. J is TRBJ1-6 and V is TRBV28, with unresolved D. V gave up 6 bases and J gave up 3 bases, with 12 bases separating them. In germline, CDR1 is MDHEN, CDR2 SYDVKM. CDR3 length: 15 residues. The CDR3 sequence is CASRQDGRYNSPLHF. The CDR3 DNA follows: TGTGCCAGCAGACAAGACGGACGCTATAATTCACCCCTCCACTTT.

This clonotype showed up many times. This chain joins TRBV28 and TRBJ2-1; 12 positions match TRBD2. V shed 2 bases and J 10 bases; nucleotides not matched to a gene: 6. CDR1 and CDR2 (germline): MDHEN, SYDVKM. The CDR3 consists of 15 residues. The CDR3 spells CASSLRATSGREQFF. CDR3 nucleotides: TGTGCCAGCAGTTTAAGAGCGACTAGCGGGAGAGAGCAGTTCTTC.